These 18 T cell receptor beta chains were sequenced from one sample in a study of blood T cell repertoires in COVID-19. TCRdb's copy holds only in-frame clones and misses some; the assay was immunoSEQ multiplex PCR. Among more than 300,000 clones listed, around 87% were seen once. The sequencing sample was made of peripheral blood. The receptors here all came from a woman in her 30s with COVID-19, enrolled during active disease.

The V and J genes are TRBV1 and TRBJ1-5; TRBD1, as called in the table, went unchecked against the DNA. TRBV1 is recorded as a pseudogene. The CDR3 is made up of 15 amino acids. The CDR3 DNA reads as TGCACCACCGGACAGGGCCCCTATAGCAATCAGCCCCAGCATTTT. Protein sequence: CTTGQGPYSNQPQHF.

CDR3 nucleotides: TGCGCCAGCGCCACCGGGCGGGAGGGCCATTACCTATCCTACGAGCAGTACTTC. Translated: CASATGREGHYLSYEQYF. The chain has TRBV5-1 and TRBJ2-7, with TRBD2 matching 9 bases. The CDR3 runs to 18 residues. With V trimmed by 7 bases and J by 1 base, 18 bases remained unmatched. Germline CDR1 and CDR2: SGHRS and YFSETQ.

This rearrangement joins TRBV11-2 to TRBJ2-5, with D perhaps matching TRBD2 (6 bases). CDR3 size: 11 residues. Trimming took off 4 bases at V and 7 bases at J, with 7 bases between the two ends. The V gene's germline CDR1 is SGHAT and CDR2 FQNNGV. This CDR3 reads CASSSGVTQYF. In DNA, the CDR3 is TGTGCCAGCAGCTCGGGGGTGACCCAGTACTTC.

This clone was observed a single time. This chain connects TRBV10-3 to TRBJ2-5; 8 positions match TRBD1. Per germline, CDR1 ENHRY and CDR2 SYGVKD. The length of the CDR3 is 15 residues. V lost 6 bases and J lost 5; bases outside the gene matches: 11. CDR3 nucleotide sequence: TGTGCCATCAGCGCCTCCTCAGGGGGCCCCGAGACCCAGTACTTC. Translating gives CAISASSGGPETQYF.

V gene TRBV6-5 combines with J gene TRBJ2-7, with D maybe TRBD1 (6 bases). V was shortened by 7 bases and J by 3 bases, with 19 bases between the two germline ends. CDR1 and CDR2 from the germline V gene are MNHEY and SVGAGI. The CDR3 consists of 15 residues. The CDR3 coding sequence is TGTGCCAGCACCTTAGGGCCGGGACAAGTCTACGAGCAGTACTTC. Amino acids: CASTLGPGQVYEQYF.

The chain carries TRBV6-6 and TRBJ1-2, with 9 bases aligning to TRBD1. The germline V gene encodes CDR1 MNHNY and CDR2 SVGAGI (reference sequence). The CDR3 has 18 residues. V gave up 5 bases and J gave up 0 bases; unmatched junction bases: 13. The CDR3, as DNA: TGTGCCAGCAGTCGACGGGACAGGGAAGTGGGCCCTAACTATGGCTACACCTTC. Its translation: CASSRRDREVGPNYGYTF.

V is TRBV28 and J is TRBJ1-2; the D is unclear. The V gene lost 4 bases and the J gene lost 3 bases, with 6 bases spanning the gap. The CDR3 is 12 amino acids. Germline V gives CDR1 MDHEN, CDR2 SYDVKM. The CDR3 reads CASSSQYYGYTF. CDR3 nucleotide sequence: TGTGCCAGCAGTTCCCAGTACTATGGCTACACCTTC.

This clone was detected ten times or more. The chain has TRBV4-3 and TRBJ1-4, with D tentatively TRBD1 (5 bases). Germline V gene sequence: CDR1 LGHNA, CDR2 YSLEER. This CDR3 comprises 16 residues. The germline V and J ends were trimmed by 0 bases and 5 bases, with 13 bases remaining between them. The CDR3 DNA follows: TGCGCCAGCAGCCAAGACTTTGGACCAGGGAATGAAAAACTGTTTTTT. Translated, it gives CASSQDFGPGNEKLFF.

This chain connects TRBV2 to TRBJ1-1; D unclear. The CDR3 extends over 13 amino acids. Per the germline V gene, CDR1 is SNHLY and CDR2 is FYNNEI. V lost 3 bases to trimming and J lost 11 bases, with 16 bases between them. This CDR3 is CASSDLLKDWAFF. CDR3 DNA: TGTGCCAGCAGTGATTTACTCAAAGATTGGGCTTTCTTT.

V gene TRBV19 combines with J gene TRBJ2-7, with D perhaps matching TRBD2 (6 bases). This CDR3 comprises 13 residues. The V gene's germline CDR1 is LNHDA and CDR2 SQIVND (reference sequence). V was cut by 6 bases and J by 5 bases, with 14 bases left in between. The CDR3 coding sequence is TGTGCCAGTAGCCCGGGACTGGGAGACGAGCAGTACTTC. Its translation is CASSPGLGDEQYF.

This sequence joins TRBV5-8 and TRBJ2-6; TRBD2 might be the D (5 bases). The germline V gene has CDR1 SGHTS and CDR2 YDEGEE. Trimming stripped 2 bases from V and 0 bases from J, with 12 bases between. The CDR3 has 17 residues. The CDR3 DNA reads TGTGCCAGCAGCTTAGGGAGCTCGGGCTCTGGGGCCAACGTCCTGACTTTC. Its protein product is CASSLGSSGSGANVLTF.

The chain employs TRBV28 and TRBJ2-6, with 7 bases lining up with TRBD2. Per the germline V gene, CDR1 is MDHEN and CDR2 is SYDVKM. The CDR3 totals 15 residues. Trimming removed 3 bases from V and 2 bases from J; junction bases left unmatched: 1. The CDR3 coding sequence is TGTGCCAGCAGTTTTGGGAGGGCTGGGGCCAACGTCCTGACTTTC. As protein: CASSFGRAGANVLTF.

This chain joins TRBV14 and TRBJ2-1, with D tentatively TRBD1 (5 bases). Between the trimmed V and J ends, which lost 4 bases and 0 bases, there was a span of 10 bases. Germline V gene data show CDR1 as SGHDN and CDR2 as FVKESK. The CDR3 sequence is 15 residues long. DNA for the CDR3: TGTGCCAGCAGCCGCTCCAGGGTCTCCTACAATGAGCAGTTCTTC. Protein sequence: CASSRSRVSYNEQFF.

V is TRBV3-1 (or the pseudogene TRBV3-2) and J is TRBJ2-2; TRBD2 agrees at 13 bases. V dropped 4 bases and J dropped 0; count of bases not matched to a gene: 11. This CDR3 contains 20 residues. Germline assignment: CDR1 LGHDT and CDR2 YNNKEL (reference sequence). CDR3 region: CASSRRLAGGPYSNTGELFF. The DNA of the CDR3 is TGTGCCAGCAGCCGAAGACTAGCGGGAGGACCATACTCGAACACCGGGGAGCTGTTTTTT.

The chain couples TRBV9 to TRBJ1-3, with D hard to call. V was cut by 3 bases and J by 0 bases, with 16 bases left in between. The CDR3 extends over 17 amino acids. Germline V lookup: CDR1 SGDLS, CDR2 YYNGEE. CDR3 nucleotide sequence: TGTGCCAGCAGCGCCCTTTCAGGACTGGGCTCTGGAAACACCATATATTTT. Amino acid sequence: CASSALSGLGSGNTIYF.

V usage is TRBV5-4 and J usage is TRBJ1-1, with D unresolved. Germline V gene sequence: CDR1 SGHNT, CDR2 YYREEE (reference sequence). This CDR3 contains 14 residues. Deletions cut 4 bases from V and 4 bases from J, with 14 bases between. CDR3 DNA: TGTGCCAGCAGCCCCCAGGTGGTGTTCACTGAAGCTTTCTTT. Translating it yields CASSPQVVFTEAFF. The entire variable domain, with the rest obtained from reference TRBV5-4 and TRBJ1-1, is as follows: ETGVTQSPTHLIKTRGQQVTLRCSSQSGHNTVSWYQQALGQGPQFIFQYYREEENGRGNFPPRFSGLQFPNYSSELNVNALELDDSALYLCASSPQVVFTEAFFGQGTRLTVV.

The rearrangement uses TRBV4-1 and TRBJ1-2; perhaps TRBD1 as D (5 bases). CDR1 and CDR2 (germline): MGHRA, YSYEKL. There are 14 residues in the CDR3. Trimming took 0 bases from V and 5 from J, leaving 10 bases between them. CDR3 sequence: CASSQDTGVYGYTF. The CDR3 nucleotides are TGCGCCAGCAGCCAAGATACGGGGGTATATGGCTACACCTTC.

This clone was recorded only once. The chain recombines TRBV11-2 with TRBJ2-3, with 8 bases aligning to TRBD2. CDR1 SGHAT and CDR2 FQNNGV come from the germline V gene. The CDR3 contains 14 residues. Trimming removed 5 bases from V and 4 bases from J; junction bases left unmatched: 5. For the CDR3, the DNA is TGTGCCAGCAGCCCCCGGGGGGGCGCAGATACGCAGTATTTT. Translating gives CASSPRGGADTQYF. Filled out from reference TRBV11-2 and TRBJ2-3, the complete variable domain reads EAGVAQSPRYKIIEKRQSVAFWCNPISGHATLYWYQQILGQGPKLLIQFQNNGVVDDSQLPKDRFSAERLKGVDSTLKIQPAKLEDSAVYLCASSPRGGADTQYFGPGTRLTVL.